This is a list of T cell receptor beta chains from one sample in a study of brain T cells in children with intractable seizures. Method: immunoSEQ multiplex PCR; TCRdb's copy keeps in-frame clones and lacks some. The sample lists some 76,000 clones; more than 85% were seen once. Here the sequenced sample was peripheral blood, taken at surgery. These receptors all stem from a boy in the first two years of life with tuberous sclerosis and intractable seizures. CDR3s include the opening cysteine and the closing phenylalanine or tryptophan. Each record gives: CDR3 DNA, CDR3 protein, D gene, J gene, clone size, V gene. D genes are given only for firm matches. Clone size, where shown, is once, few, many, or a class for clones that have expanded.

cdr3_nt: TGCGCCAGCAGCCCTCGGACTAGCCCGTCTTACGAGCAGTACTTC; cdr3_aa: CASSPRTSPSYEQYF; d_call: TRBD2; j_call: TRBJ2-7; clone_size: once; v_call: TRBV5-1
cdr3_nt: TGCGCCAGCAGCCGGACAGGCACAGATACGCAGTATTTT; cdr3_aa: CASSRTGTDTQYF; d_call: .; j_call: TRBJ2-3; clone_size: once; v_call: TRBV4-1
cdr3_nt: TGTGCCAGTACCCGGACGGGGGAAGCTTTCTTT; cdr3_aa: CASTRTGEAFF; d_call: .; j_call: TRBJ1-1; clone_size: few; v_call: TRBV19
cdr3_nt: TGCGCCAGCCCTCCGGGACAGCCGAATTCACCCCTCCACTTT; cdr3_aa: CASPPGQPNSPLHF; d_call: TRBD1; j_call: TRBJ1-6; clone_size: .; v_call: TRBV5-1
cdr3_nt: TGTGCCAGCAGCGTAGTCGGGACCGGGGAGCTGTTTTTT; cdr3_aa: CASSVVGTGELFF; d_call: .; j_call: TRBJ2-2; clone_size: .; v_call: TRBV9
cdr3_nt: TGTGCCAGCAGCGTAGCTACAGGGGACAGCTATGGCTACACCTTC; cdr3_aa: CASSVATGDSYGYTF; d_call: TRBD1; j_call: TRBJ1-2; clone_size: .; v_call: TRBV9
cdr3_nt: TGTGCCAGCAGCTTTGACACCCTCTATGGCTACACCTTC; cdr3_aa: CASSFDTLYGYTF; d_call: .; j_call: TRBJ1-2; clone_size: .; v_call: TRBV5-6
cdr3_nt: TGTGCCAGCAGCACTGGGACTAGGGGCCGCAATGAGCAGTTCTTC; cdr3_aa: CASSTGTRGRNEQFF; d_call: TRBD2; j_call: TRBJ2-1; clone_size: .; v_call: TRBV5-4
cdr3_nt: TGTGCCTGGAGTGTCCGGACAGGGACTAATGAAAAACTGTTTTTT; cdr3_aa: CAWSVRTGTNEKLFF; d_call: TRBD1; j_call: TRBJ1-4; clone_size: .; v_call: TRBV30
cdr3_nt: TGTGCCAGCAGTAAAGGGGGCGTTCAGCCCCAGCATTTT; cdr3_aa: CASSKGGVQPQHF; d_call: TRBD1; j_call: TRBJ1-5; clone_size: .; v_call: TRBV12-3/TRBV12-4
cdr3_nt: TGTGCCAGTAGTATAGCCGAGGGCACCGGGGCCAACGTCCTGACTTTC; cdr3_aa: CASSIAEGTGANVLTF; d_call: .; j_call: TRBJ2-6; clone_size: .; v_call: TRBV19
cdr3_nt: TGTGCCAGCAGTTACCGGGAGGCCGCTATCAATGAGCAGTTCTTC; cdr3_aa: CASSYREAAINEQFF; d_call: TRBD2; j_call: TRBJ2-1; clone_size: .; v_call: TRBV6-2/TRBV6-3
cdr3_nt: TGTGCCAGTAGTATTGGTGAGGGGCGGGAGACCCAGTACTTC; cdr3_aa: CASSIGEGRETQYF; d_call: .; j_call: TRBJ2-5; clone_size: .; v_call: TRBV19
cdr3_nt: TGCGCCAGCAGCAAGGGACAGGGAAGCAATCAGCCCCAGCATTTT; cdr3_aa: CASSKGQGSNQPQHF; d_call: TRBD1; j_call: TRBJ1-5; clone_size: .; v_call: TRBV5-1
cdr3_nt: TGTGCCTGGAGTCCGGGGGCCGGCAATCAGCCCCAGCATTTT; cdr3_aa: CAWSPGAGNQPQHF; d_call: .; j_call: TRBJ1-5; clone_size: .; v_call: TRBV30
cdr3_nt: TGTGCCAGCATAAGACTAGCAAGTCAAGAGTACTTC; cdr3_aa: CASIRLASQEYF; d_call: TRBD2; j_call: TRBJ2-5; clone_size: .; v_call: TRBV2
cdr3_nt: TGTGCCAGCAGTGAGGCTAACTATGGCTACACCTTC; cdr3_aa: CASSEANYGYTF; d_call: .; j_call: TRBJ1-2; clone_size: .; v_call: TRBV6-1
cdr3_nt: TGTGCCAGCAGTTACTCGTCGTTACAGCCCCAGCATTTT; cdr3_aa: CASSYSSLQPQHF; d_call: .; j_call: TRBJ1-5; clone_size: .; v_call: TRBV6-2/TRBV6-3
cdr3_nt: TGTGCCAGCAGCCCCCTTGGTAGGGGCTCTCTCAATGAGCAGTTCTTC; cdr3_aa: CASSPLGRGSLNEQFF; d_call: .; j_call: TRBJ2-1; clone_size: .; v_call: TRBV14
cdr3_nt: TGTGCCAGCAGACAAGGGACTAGCGGGAGATCAGGCGGGGAGCTGTTTTTT; cdr3_aa: CASRQGTSGRSGGELFF; d_call: TRBD2; j_call: TRBJ2-2; clone_size: .; v_call: TRBV4-2
cdr3_nt: TGTGCCAGCAGTGAGTGGTCACCCCTCCACTTT; cdr3_aa: CASSEWSPLHF; d_call: .; j_call: TRBJ1-6; clone_size: .; v_call: TRBV6-1
cdr3_nt: TGTGCCACCAGAGACTCCTCGGGACTCTTGGGGGAGCAGTTCTTC; cdr3_aa: CATRDSSGLLGEQFF; d_call: .; j_call: TRBJ2-1; clone_size: .; v_call: TRBV24-1
cdr3_nt: TGTGCCACCAGCCCAAGCTTCGGGGGTGTTGGTGTTCAGCCCCAGCATTTT; cdr3_aa: CATSPSFGGVGVQPQHF; d_call: .; j_call: TRBJ1-5; clone_size: .; v_call: TRBV15
cdr3_nt: TGTGCCACCAGTGATTACCTGGGGAACAATGAGCAGTTCTTC; cdr3_aa: CATSDYLGNNEQFF; d_call: .; j_call: TRBJ2-1; clone_size: .; v_call: TRBV24-1
cdr3_nt: TGTGCCAGCAGCCAGGGCGTCACAGATACGCAGTATTTT; cdr3_aa: CASSQGVTDTQYF; d_call: .; j_call: TRBJ2-3; clone_size: .; v_call: TRBV6-5
cdr3_nt: TGTGCCAGTAGTATCGGTTGGGGGGTACCCACAGATACGCAGTATTTT; cdr3_aa: CASSIGWGVPTDTQYF; d_call: .; j_call: TRBJ2-3; clone_size: .; v_call: TRBV19
cdr3_nt: TGTGCCAGCAGTGAAAACAGGAACACCGGGGAGCTGTTTTTT; cdr3_aa: CASSENRNTGELFF; d_call: .; j_call: TRBJ2-2; clone_size: .; v_call: TRBV6-1
cdr3_nt: TGTGCCACCAGTGATTTGGGGGCCCACGGGGATACGCAGTATTTT; cdr3_aa: CATSDLGAHGDTQYF; d_call: .; j_call: TRBJ2-3; clone_size: .; v_call: TRBV24-1
cdr3_nt: TGTGCCAGCAGTCCCGGGACTACTGCTTCCAATGAGCAGTTCTTC; cdr3_aa: CASSPGTTASNEQFF; d_call: TRBD2; j_call: TRBJ2-1; clone_size: .; v_call: TRBV6-6
cdr3_nt: TGCGCCAGCAGCTTGGTTCCGGAGAACACTGAAGCTTTCTTT; cdr3_aa: CASSLVPENTEAFF; d_call: .; j_call: TRBJ1-1; clone_size: few; v_call: TRBV5-1
cdr3_nt: TGTGCCAGTAGTATTGAGGTGGACAGGGGGGCCTATGGCTACACCTTC; cdr3_aa: CASSIEVDRGAYGYTF; d_call: TRBD1; j_call: TRBJ1-2; clone_size: .; v_call: TRBV19
cdr3_nt: TGTGCAAGTCGCTTATCACGGACAGGGGGCGCAAACACTGAAGCTTTCTTT; cdr3_aa: CASRLSRTGGANTEAFF; d_call: .; j_call: TRBJ1-1; clone_size: .; v_call: TRBV12-2
cdr3_nt: TGCAGTGCTAGTACAGGCGAAAACGGGCAATTAGATGAGCAGTTCTTC; cdr3_aa: CSASTGENGQLDEQFF; d_call: .; j_call: TRBJ2-1; clone_size: .; v_call: TRBV20-1
cdr3_nt: TGTGCCAGCAGCCGCGAGGGACGGACCAACAATGAGCAGTTCTTC; cdr3_aa: CASSREGRTNNEQFF; d_call: .; j_call: TRBJ2-1; clone_size: .; v_call: TRBV27
cdr3_nt: TGTGCCAGCAGATCCCCTGTTGGGTCCTACGAGCAGTACTTC; cdr3_aa: CASRSPVGSYEQYF; d_call: .; j_call: TRBJ2-7; clone_size: .; v_call: TRBV6-5
cdr3_nt: TGTGCCAGCTCACCAGACGGGAGGACCCACGAGCAGTACTTC; cdr3_aa: CASSPDGRTHEQYF; d_call: TRBD2; j_call: TRBJ2-7; clone_size: .; v_call: TRBV18
cdr3_nt: TGTGCCAGCAGCGCTACCGGGACAGGGGAGACTGAAGCTTTCTTT; cdr3_aa: CASSATGTGETEAFF; d_call: TRBD1; j_call: TRBJ1-1; clone_size: .; v_call: TRBV9
cdr3_nt: TGTGCCACCAGTGATTCACTGACTAGCGGTAGCAATGAGCAGTTCTTC; cdr3_aa: CATSDSLTSGSNEQFF; d_call: TRBD2; j_call: TRBJ2-1; clone_size: once; v_call: TRBV24-1
cdr3_nt: TGTGCCAGCTCACATACTAGCGGGGCCGCAGGTACAGATACGCAGTATTTT; cdr3_aa: CASSHTSGAAGTDTQYF; d_call: TRBD2; j_call: TRBJ2-3; clone_size: .; v_call: TRBV18
cdr3_nt: TGCGCCAGCAGGGACTTTGGGCCCTCCTTTGAGCAGTACTTC; cdr3_aa: CASRDFGPSFEQYF; d_call: .; j_call: TRBJ2-7; clone_size: .; v_call: TRBV10-2
cdr3_nt: TGTGCCAGCAGCTTATTCCCTTTTACCAGCGGGACAGGGGTCAGCGAGCAGTACTTC; cdr3_aa: CASSLFPFTSGTGVSEQYF; d_call: TRBD1; j_call: TRBJ2-7; clone_size: .; v_call: TRBV5-5
cdr3_nt: TGTGCCAGCAGCCCATCCGTGGGACTAGCGGGGTCCTCCCCCGCCAATGAGCAGTTCTTC; cdr3_aa: CASSPSVGLAGSSPANEQFF; d_call: TRBD2; j_call: TRBJ2-1; clone_size: .; v_call: TRBV6-6
cdr3_nt: TGTGCCAGCAGTTACTCGAGTGATTCACCCCTCCACTTT; cdr3_aa: CASSYSSDSPLHF; d_call: .; j_call: TRBJ1-6; clone_size: .; v_call: TRBV6-5
cdr3_nt: TGCGCCAGCAGCAACCGGACTAGCGGGGGCACGGGCTACAATGAGCAGTTCTTC; cdr3_aa: CASSNRTSGGTGYNEQFF; d_call: TRBD2; j_call: TRBJ2-1; clone_size: once; v_call: TRBV5-1